Shown below are 5 T cell receptor beta chains from a single sample sequenced in a study of spatial heterogeneity in lung cancer. Time point in this sample: sample taken at primary tumor resection. TCRdb re-called the 5' RACE reads through MiXCR, storing one row per CDR3 protein. The table shows roughly 40,000 distinct CDR3 sequences, with under 7.5% occurring only once. Sequences were derived from PBMCs, sampled at surgery. The source of these receptors is a female donor with early-stage non-small cell lung cancer.

The rearrangement uses TRBV2 and TRBJ1-6; no firm D call. Trimming took 4 bases from V and 7 from J, leaving 11 bases between them. Germline V gene sequence: CDR1 SNHLY, CDR2 FYNNEI. The CDR3 has 14 residues. The CDR3 nucleotides read TGTGCCAGCAGTGTCGAGACATCAAATTCACCCCTCCACTTT. Protein product: CASSVETSNSPLHF.

This clonotype showed up many times. The chain uses TRBV4-3 and TRBJ2-1; possibly TRBD1 for D (6 bases). With 3 bases removed from V and 3 bases from J, the gap between germline ends came to 21 bases. This CDR3 region has 18 residues. The V gene's germline CDR1 is LGHNA and CDR2 YSLEER. CDR3 region: CASSQSPTTGMFYNEQFF. CDR3 DNA sequence: TGCGCCAGCAGCCAGAGCCCAACCACAGGGATGTTCTACAATGAGCAGTTCTTC.

This clonotype was observed a handful of times. J is TRBJ2-3 and V is TRBV20-1, with 7 bases matching TRBD1. This CDR3 is built from 16 residues. Germline CDR1 is DFQATT and CDR2 is SNEGSKA (reference sequence). Unmatched junction bases numbered 6, after V lost 0 bases and J lost 0 bases. The CDR3 loop reads CSARDFRQGSTDTQYF. CDR3 bases: TGCAGTGCTAGAGATTTCAGACAGGGAAGCACAGATACGCAGTATTTT.

This clonotype showed up just a few times. The gene calls are TRBV20-1 and TRBJ1-1; D is unresolved. The CDR3 runs 13 residues. Germline V gene sequence: CDR1 DFQATT, CDR2 SNEGSKA (reference sequence). V was trimmed by 3 bases and J by 1 base, leaving 9 bases between them. Here the CDR3 DNA reads TGCAGTGCTAGGTTTAGCCGGAACACTGAAGCTTTCTTT. This codes for CSARFSRNTEAFF.

This chain links TRBV9 with TRBJ2-7; either TRBD1 or TRBD2 may fit D (5 bases each). The CDR3 has 15 residues. V shed 0 bases and J shed 2 bases, with 12 bases lying between them. CDR1 is SGDLS, CDR2 YYNGEE, per germline. CDR3 amino acids: CASSVGGIGPYEQYF. CDR3 DNA sequence: TGTGCCAGCAGCGTAGGGGGGATAGGGCCCTACGAGCAGTACTTC.